One and the same sample provided the 30 T cell receptor beta chains below, sequenced in a study of T cells in Graves' hyperthyroidism and ophthalmopathy. RNA transcripts served as the template for amplifying TCR beta CDR3 regions. TCR CDR3 regions were first amplified by RT-PCR with HTBI primers. MiXCR, run by TCRdb on the multiplex PCR reads, gives a single entry per CDR3 protein. The table includes about 350,000 distinct CDR3 sequences, around a sixth detected once. Sequencing was carried out using blood. These receptors all stem from a middle-aged woman with Graves' ophthalmopathy.

This clonotype occurred many times. The V call is TRBV19, the J call TRBJ2-7; D is unresolved. V dropped 5 bases and J dropped 4 bases, with 15 bases sitting between them. Germline V gene data show CDR1 as LNHDA and CDR2 as SQIVND (reference sequence). The CDR3 runs 14 residues. The CDR3 nucleotides are TGTGCCAGTAGTCCCGGGCTAGAGGAGTACGAGCAGTACTTC. Protein sequence: CASSPGLEEYEQYF.

The chain carries TRBV5-1 and TRBJ1-2; TRBD1 matches at 7 bases. V lost 4 bases and J lost 5; bases outside the gene matches: 5. In germline, CDR1 is SGHRS, CDR2 YFSETQ. CDR3 length: 13 residues. The CDR3 reads CASSVEGAYGYTF. CDR3 sequence (DNA): TGCGCCAGCAGCGTAGAGGGGGCATATGGCTACACCTTC. Filled out from reference TRBV5-1 and TRBJ1-2, the complete variable domain reads KAGVTQTPRYLIKTRGQQVTLSCSPISGHRSVSWYQQTPGQGLQFLFEYFSETQRNKGNFPGRFSGRQFSNSRSEMNVSTLELGDSALYLCASSVEGAYGYTFGSGTRLTVV.

This clonotype was observed at least ten times. The chain links TRBV24-1 to TRBJ2-2, with 7 nucleotides matching TRBD2. Unmatched junction bases numbered 3, after V lost 0 bases and J lost 3 bases. The CDR3 length is 16 residues. The germline V gene encodes CDR1 KGHDR and CDR2 SFDVKD. The CDR3 reads CATSDLASGDTGELFF. As DNA, the CDR3 is TGTGCCACCAGTGATTTGGCCAGCGGGGACACCGGGGAGCTGTTTTTT.

The chain links TRBV6-2 or TRBV6-3 to TRBJ2-7, with TRBD2 matching over 11 bases. The ends lost 2 bases at V and 0 bases at J; junction bases unmatched: 18. Germline CDR1 MNHEY, CDR2 SVGEGT. The CDR3 loop spans 21 amino acids. The CDR3 coding sequence is TGTGCCAGCAGTTACCTCGAAGCCCTAACTAGCGGGAGCCTTCACTCCTACGAGCAGTACTTC. Protein: CASSYLEALTSGSLHSYEQYF.

This clonotype was seen repeatedly, ten times or more. This chain joins TRBV28 and TRBJ1-5; weak D call: TRBD1 (6 bases). The V gene's germline CDR1 is MDHEN and CDR2 SYDVKM. Trimming left V 3 bases short and J 5 bases short, with 17 bases between. The CDR3 spans 16 residues. The chain's CDR3 is CASSLLPLAGDQPQHF. CDR3 nucleotide sequence: TGTGCCAGCAGTTTGCTGCCCCTTGCAGGGGATCAGCCCCAGCATTTT. Using reference TRBV28 and TRBJ1-5 for the parts outside the CDR3, the full variable domain is DVKVTQSSRYLVKRTGEKVFLECVQDMDHENMFWYRQDPGLGLRLIYFSYDVKMKEKGDIPEGYSVSREKKERFSLILESASTNQTSMYLCASSLLPLAGDQPQHFGDGTRLSIL.

This clonotype came up many times. The CDR3 loop is CASSEGPTGSSYEQYF. CDR3 DNA sequence: TGTGCCAGCAGTGAAGGCCCGACAGGGAGCTCCTACGAGCAGTACTTC. The chain combines TRBV2 with TRBJ2-7, with TRBD1 identical over 7 bases. V shed 1 base, J shed 0 bases, and the junction held 6 bases outside the gene matches. The CDR3 is 16 amino acids. Germline V gene data show CDR1 as SNHLY and CDR2 as FYNNEI.

This clonotype was counted at least ten times. The V call is TRBV28, the J call TRBJ1-5; weak D call: TRBD1 (6 bases). V was pared by 5 bases and J by 10 bases, with 12 bases between. Germline V gene lookup returns CDR1 MDHEN and CDR2 SYDVKM. The CDR3 sequence is 12 residues long. The CDR3 region has the DNA TGTGCCAGCAGTAGGGGGGGTGGACCCCAGCATTTT. This encodes CASSRGGGPQHF. Supplemented by reference TRBV28 and TRBJ1-5, the full variable domain reads DVKVTQSSRYLVKRTGEKVFLECVQDMDHENMFWYRQDPGLGLRLIYFSYDVKMKEKGDIPEGYSVSREKKERFSLILESASTNQTSMYLCASSRGGGPQHFGDGTRLSIL.

This clonotype was observed at least ten times. The chain has TRBV24-1 and TRBJ2-7; D is possibly TRBD1 (5 bases). This CDR3 is 15 amino acids long. CDR1 and CDR2 from the germline V gene are KGHDR and SFDVKD. V lost 4 bases and J 2 bases, leaving 14 bases between the germline ends. DNA for the CDR3: TGTGCCACCAGTGAATCGGGCAAGGGGACCTACGAGCAGTACTTC. It codes for CATSESGKGTYEQYF.

Turning to this clonotype: This clone may be a read error of a much larger clone one base away. The chain joins TRBV5-1 to TRBJ2-2; D perhaps matches TRBD1 (5 bases). Germline V lookup: CDR1 SGHRS, CDR2 YFSETQ. This CDR3 has 14 amino acids. The V end was cut by 5 bases, the J end by 1 base, with 9 bases between. The CDR3 DNA sequence: TGCGCCAGCAGAACAGGCCAGAACACCGGGGAGCTGTTTTTT. It codes for CASRTGQNTGELFF. Combining the CDR3 with reference TRBV5-1 and TRBJ2-2 gives the whole variable domain KAGVTQTPRYLIKTRGQQVTLSCSPISGHRSVSWYQQTPGQGLQFLFEYFSETQRNKGNFPGRFSGRQFSNSRSEMNVSTLELGDSALYLCASRTGQNTGELFFGEGSRLTVL.

This clonotype was counted ten times or more. This chain connects TRBV11-3 to TRBJ2-7, with D maybe TRBD2 (6 bases). CDR1 is SGHNT and CDR2 is YENEEA in the germline V gene. The CDR3 contains 15 residues. Trimming took 4 bases from V and 1 from J, leaving 14 bases between them. The CDR3 loop is CASSSEAGLSYEQYF. CDR3 in DNA: TGTGCCAGCAGCTCTGAAGCGGGCCTTTCCTACGAGCAGTACTTC.

This clonotype was counted ten times or more. This chain joins TRBV12-3 or TRBV12-4 and TRBJ2-7, with D possibly being TRBD1 or TRBD2 (5 bases each). Trimming pared 3 bases from V and 5 bases from J, leaving 14 bases between. This CDR3 has 14 residues. CDR3: CASSFHQRGDEQYF. The CDR3 DNA follows: TGTGCCAGCAGTTTCCACCAGAGGGGCGACGAGCAGTACTTC.

This clonotype was recorded at least ten times. The V call is TRBV7-9, the J call TRBJ1-2; D not resolved. Germline lookup yields CDR1 SEHNR and CDR2 FQNEAQ (reference sequence). Trimming left V 1 base short and J 8 bases short, with 14 bases between. The CDR3 extends over 14 amino acids. The CDR3 loop reads CASSLVLLGGGYTF. The CDR3 DNA reads TGTGCCAGCAGCTTAGTACTCCTTGGTGGCGGCTACACCTTC.

Many counts were recorded for this clonotype. The rearrangement joins TRBV12-3 or TRBV12-4 to TRBJ2-7; D uncertain. V was trimmed by 6 bases and J by 5 bases, leaving 23 bases between them. The CDR3 totals 16 residues. CDR3 DNA sequence: TGTGCCAGCAGCCCCCCCCAAAGAAGGAATTCCCACGAGCAGTACTTC. It translates to CASSPPQRRNSHEQYF.

This clonotype has a count of ten or more. This chain joins TRBV11-1 and TRBJ2-5; D is perhaps TRBD1 (6 bases). There are 15 residues in the CDR3. Germline CDR1 and CDR2: SGHAT and FQDESV (reference sequence). V was trimmed by 4 bases and J by 4 bases, leaving 16 bases between them. The CDR3 nucleotides read TGTGCCAGCAGCTCGAGACACAGGGACGGAGAGACCCAGTACTTC. It specifies CASSSRHRDGETQYF.

This clonotype was observed many times. In DNA, the CDR3 is TGTGCCAGCAGCCAAGATCCAGAAGGACCCATCGACAGGGGGCCGGACATTCAGTACTTC. This sequence encodes CASSQDPEGPIDRGPDIQYF. The chain carries TRBV4-2 and TRBJ2-4, with TRBD1 matching over 10 bases. The CDR3 sequence is 20 residues long. The V and J ends lost 0 bases and 8 bases, in that order; junction bases with no gene match: 19. Per germline, CDR1 LGHNA and CDR2 YNFKEQ.

This clonotype was seen many times. The chain joins TRBV5-1 to TRBJ1-1; D remains unclear. Germline CDR1 reads SGHRS; CDR2 reads YFSETQ. The V and J ends lost 0 bases and 1 base respectively, with 7 bases between them. The CDR3 consists of 14 residues. The chain's CDR3 is CASSLDGRNTEAFF. The CDR3 DNA follows: TGCGCCAGCAGCTTGGACGGGAGGAACACTGAAGCTTTCTTT.

This clonotype has ten or more counts. The chain carries TRBV30 and TRBJ2-7; D remains unclear. Between the trimmed V and J ends, which lost 2 bases and 6 bases, there was a span of 14 bases. Germline V lookup: CDR1 GTSNPN, CDR2 SVGIG (reference sequence). This CDR3 comprises 13 residues. The CDR3 loop reads CAWSTTQWGEQYF. In nucleotides, the CDR3 is TGTGCCTGGAGTACTACGCAGTGGGGCGAGCAGTACTTC.

Points on this clonotype: Germline is not matched at one junction end, which may reflect a read error. V and J are TRBV4-3 and TRBJ2-2, with D perhaps TRBD2 (5 bases). Germline V CDR1 and CDR2: LGHNA, YSLEER. This CDR3 comprises 16 residues. CDR3 loop: CAGSQDRGANTGELFF. CDR3 sequence (DNA): TGCGCCGGCAGCCAAGACCGGGGTGCGAACACCGGGGAGCTGTTTTTT.

This clonotype was counted at least ten times. This CDR3 reads CASRFGAGVGYTF. As DNA, the CDR3 is TGTGCCAGCAGATTCGGGGCGGGGGTCGGCTACACCTTC. The V and J genes are TRBV12-3 or TRBV12-4 and TRBJ1-2; D may be TRBD1 (5 bases). This CDR3 is 13 amino acids long. The ends were cut back, 6 bases at V and 8 bases at J, with 16 bases in the middle.

This clonotype was seen a handful of times. The CDR3 bases are TGTGCCTGGAGTGTGTCGCTAAATCAGCCCCAGCATTTT. This gives the protein CAWSVSLNQPQHF. The rearrangement joins TRBV30 to TRBJ1-5; unclear D gene. The germline V and J ends were trimmed by 0 bases and 4 bases, with 7 bases remaining between them. In germline, CDR1 is GTSNPN, CDR2 SVGIG (reference sequence). The CDR3 sequence is 13 residues long.

Ten or more counts support this clonotype. The rearrangement links TRBV28 to TRBJ1-3; D is undetermined. Germline V CDR1 and CDR2: MDHEN, SYDVKM. V lost 6 bases to trimming and J lost 4 bases, with 4 bases between them. CDR3 length equals 11 residues. The CDR3 DNA is TGTGCCAGCAGACGAGGAAACACCATATATTTT. Translated: CASRRGNTIYF.

J is TRBJ2-2 and V is TRBV29-1; 11 bases are shared with TRBD2. CDR3 length: 17 amino acids. Germline V gives CDR1 SQVTM, CDR2 ANQGSEA. The V and J ends lost 7 bases and 0 bases, in that order; junction bases with no gene match: 10. CDR3 amino acids: CSGLGLAGGANTGELFF. The CDR3 bases are TGCAGCGGGCTGGGGCTAGCGGGAGGTGCGAACACCGGGGAGCTGTTTTTT.

This clonotype was detected many times. This chain connects TRBV5-1 to TRBJ2-2, with D possibly matching TRBD1 (6 bases). Germline V gene lookup returns CDR1 SGHRS and CDR2 YFSETQ. This CDR3 is 17 amino acids long. Between the trimmed V and J ends, which lost 4 bases and 0 bases, there was a span of 16 bases. CDR3 amino acids: CASSPVTGTANTGELFF. The CDR3 DNA follows: TGCGCCAGCAGCCCGGTTACAGGGACCGCGAACACCGGGGAGCTGTTTTTT.

In this sample, this clonotype turned up many times. A much more abundant neighbour one base away suggests this may be a read error. This rearrangement joins TRBV11-2 to TRBJ2-7; the match to TRBD1 covers 7 bases. V was pared by 6 bases and J by 2 bases, with 4 bases of the junction left unmatched. CDR1 and CDR2 from the germline V gene are SGHAT and FQNNGV. CDR3 length: 13 amino acids. CDR3 DNA sequence: TGTGCCAGCAGTCAAGGGACAGCCTACGAGCAGTACTTC. This sequence encodes CASSQGTAYEQYF.

At least ten counts were recorded for this clonotype. The rearrangement links TRBV27 to TRBJ2-7, with 9 bases identical to TRBD2. The trim removed 3 bases at V and 5 bases at J, leaving 5 bases unmatched. The CDR3 consists of 14 residues. Germline lookup yields CDR1 MNHEY and CDR2 SMNVEV (reference sequence). CDR3 in DNA: TGTGCCAGCAGTTTTGCTAGCGGGATCAACGAGCAGTACTTC. As protein: CASSFASGINEQYF.

This clonotype was counted ten times or more. The CDR3 protein is CASSLRTGGPYEQYF. The CDR3 DNA sequence: TGTGCCAGCAGTTTACGGACAGGGGGCCCCTACGAGCAGTACTTC. The chain recombines TRBV28 with TRBJ2-7, with TRBD1 identical over 11 bases. The J segment lost 2 bases and the V segment lost 2 bases, leaving 2 bases of the junction unmatched. The CDR3 contains 15 residues. The germline gives CDR1 MDHEN, CDR2 SYDVKM.

This clonotype was seen at least ten times. The CDR3 here is CAWRYSVYDGYTF. CDR3 DNA sequence: TGTGCCTGGAGGTACTCGGTCTACGATGGCTACACCTTC. The rearrangement uses TRBV30 and TRBJ1-2, with D unclear. Germline CDR1 is GTSNPN and CDR2 is SVGIG (reference sequence). The CDR3 spans 13 residues. V shed 3 bases and J shed 6 bases, with 14 bases lying between them.

The rearrangement uses TRBV27 and TRBJ1-5; no definite D call. The CDR3 sequence is 12 residues long. Germline V CDR1 and CDR2: MNHEY, SMNVEV (reference sequence). V lost 6 bases to trimming and J lost 7 bases, with 10 bases between them. The CDR3 protein is CASSNREQPQHF. CDR3 sequence (DNA): TGTGCCAGCAGCAACAGAGAACAGCCCCAGCATTTT.

This clonotype was detected only a few times. V gene TRBV18 combines with J gene TRBJ2-7; 8 bases match TRBD2. CDR3 length: 14 residues. Germline values: CDR1 KGHSH, CDR2 LQKENI. Trimming cost V 5 bases and J 8 bases; bases outside gene matches: 11. The CDR3 region is CASSADPGGPQQYF. CDR3 DNA sequence: TGTGCCAGCTCAGCCGACCCGGGAGGGCCGCAGCAGTACTTC. The full variable domain, its missing parts supplied by reference TRBV18 and TRBJ2-7, is NAGVMQNPRHLVRRRGQEARLRCSPMKGHSHVYWYRQLPEEGLKFMVYLQKENIIDESGMPKERFSAEFPKEGPSILRIQQVVRGDSAAYFCASSADPGGPQQYFGPGTRLTVT.

This clonotype was detected only a few times. The V and J genes are TRBV14 and TRBJ1-2; D ambiguous. V lost 1 base and J lost 6, with 9 bases in between. This CDR3 is built from 13 residues. The germline V gene has CDR1 SGHDN and CDR2 FVKESK. The CDR3 spells CASSQVQYHGYTF. The CDR3, as DNA: TGTGCCAGCAGCCAAGTACAGTATCATGGCTACACCTTC.